This T cell receptor (beta chain) was captured by sequencing in a study of shared clonotypes between healthy human individuals. Findings and limits, study-wide: Non-shared clonotypes displayed generation probabilities falling below those of clonotypes present in all four donors.

A CD45RA+ naive subset and a CD45RA-negative memory subset were split from CD4+ cells. This clone was seen ten or more times. Its antigen is not identified. Sequenced by immunoSEQ multiplex PCR; TCRdb stores in-frame clones only, minus some. The sample carries some 980,000 clones, 70% to 85% recorded once. The sequenced sample consisted of memory CD4+ T cells sorted from blood. Stated subset: CD45RA-negative fraction. The source is a man aged 18-30 years in good health.

Here the CDR3 reads CASGRLYTGELFF. The CDR3 bases are TGTGCCAGCGGGCGACTCTACACCGGGGAGCTGTTTTTT. V is TRBV2 and J is TRBJ2-2; D is unresolved. V gave up 8 bases and J gave up 3 bases, with 10 bases separating them. The CDR3 loop spans 13 amino acids. Looked up from germline, CDR1 is SNHLY and CDR2 is FYNNEI.